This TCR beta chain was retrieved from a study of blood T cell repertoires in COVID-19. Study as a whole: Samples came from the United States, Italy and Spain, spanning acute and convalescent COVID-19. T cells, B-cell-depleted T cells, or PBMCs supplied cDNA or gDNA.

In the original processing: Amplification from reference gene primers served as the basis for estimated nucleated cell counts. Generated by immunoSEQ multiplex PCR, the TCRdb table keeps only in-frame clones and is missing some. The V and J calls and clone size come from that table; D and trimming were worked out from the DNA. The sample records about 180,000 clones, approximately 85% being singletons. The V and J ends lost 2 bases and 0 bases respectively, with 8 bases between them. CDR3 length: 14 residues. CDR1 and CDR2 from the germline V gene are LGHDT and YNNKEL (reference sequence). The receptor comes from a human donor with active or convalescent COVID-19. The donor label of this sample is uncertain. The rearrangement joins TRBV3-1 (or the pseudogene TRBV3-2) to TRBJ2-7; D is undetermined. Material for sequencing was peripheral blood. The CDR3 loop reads CASSQPGGSYEQYF. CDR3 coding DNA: TGTGCCAGCAGCCAACCGGGTGGCTCCTACGAGCAGTACTTC.